This TCR beta chain was obtained from a study of early T cells in non-severe SARS-CoV-2 infection (dated by TCRdb to about 2021). In the study overall: Bulk RNA from unsorted whole blood was used for TCR sequencing, so alpha and beta chains could not be paired.

This clonotype was recorded a few times. This clone's antigen is unknown. No base quality information exists; no much larger clone differs at one position. On the study overall, not on this receptor specifically: VDJdb matching was skewed toward anti-spike CD8 responses and likely underestimated virus-specific expansions, missing private and CD4 specificities.

The library relied on 5' RACE. Sequencing took place on a NextSeq 500. The TCR library protocol attached unique molecular identifiers to individual cDNA molecules to correct for sequencing error and PCR bias. TCR alpha and beta chains were both sequenced, and the abundances of alpha and beta sequences in each sample were closely correlated with each other. On the authors' methods: Decombinator V4 was used to annotate TCR sequences for V gene, J gene and CDR3. Expanded TCRs were defined as changing significantly between any two time points under a Poisson model with p below 0.0001. TCR abundances were normalised to the total number of TCRs sequenced per sample and were expressed as counts per million. VDJdb, accessed on 1 November 2021, was searched for TCRs annotated for CMV, EBV and SARS-CoV-2, and TCRs annotated for more than one antigen were excluded. In TCRdb, the public reads were trimmed at Q25 with fastp and aligned with MiXCR, with productive beta chains retained. Duplicate CDR3 protein sequences are folded into a single record with the most common DNA and genes. V and J calls and clone size were set by TCRdb, not the authors. The sample table lists under 45,000 distinct CDR3 sequences, less than 7.5% of them with a count of one. Jointly, the top ten make up around 25% of the sample.

A case-control design nested within a healthcare worker cohort in London, UK, was used, with weekly nasopharyngeal swab PCR tests and blood sampling performed. Between 23 and 31 March 2020, the week of the UK lockdown, healthcare workers were enrolled and then followed up weekly for as long as 16 weeks. Sequences were derived from whole blood, sampled at baseline. The origin of this receptor is an adult who was a healthcare worker with PCR-confirmed SARS-CoV-2 infection or an uninfected control (not recorded which).

The DNA reads TGTGCCAGCAGTTTAGGACAGGGATATCAGCCCCAGCATTTT. Its protein reads: CASSLGQGYQPQHF. The chain joins TRBV12-3 or TRBV12-4 to TRBJ1-5; 7 of the junction bases match TRBD1. V trim: 1 base; J trim: 5 bases; unmatched bases: 2. CDR3 length: 14 amino acids, cysteine to phenylalanine. The only DNA kept is the CDR3, 42 bases in frame from the first base.